This TCR beta chain was sequenced during a study of shared clonotypes between healthy human individuals. The V gene end was trimmed by 9 bases and the J gene end by 9 bases; junction bases not matched to a gene: 11. Germline values: CDR1 SEHNR, CDR2 FQNEAQ (reference sequence). The CDR3 spans 13 residues. The deep-level immunoSEQ assay was used. TCRdb keeps only in-frame clones here, not all; method: immunoSEQ multiplex PCR. Of more than 400,000 clones listed, roughly 80% were seen once; the top ten hold approximately 12%. Sample: PBMCs. The chain uses TRBV7-9 and TRBJ2-1; 7 bases are a match to TRBD1. This TCR was recovered from a woman aged 40 to 55 in good health. Some clones in this sample may be carry-over from other donors' samples. The CDR3 protein is CARQTGSSGEQFF. CDR3 nucleotide sequence: TGTGCCAGACAGACAGGGTCGAGTGGTGAGCAGTTCTTC. Together with reference TRBV7-9 and TRBJ2-1, the CDR3 gives the full variable domain: DTGVSQNPRHKITKRGQNVTFRCDPISEHNRLYWYRQTLGQGPEFLTYFQNEAQLEKSRLLSDRFSAERPKGSFSTLEIQRTEQGDSAMYLCARQTGSSGEQFFGPGTRLTVL.